This T cell receptor beta chain derives from a study of identical twins. Study conclusions and caveats: For zero-insertion analyses, partial confounding could come from invariant MAIT and iNKT cells. Beta out-of-frame sequences showed weaker excess sharing between twins.

This clonotype has at least ten counts. Its target is unknown. The CDR3 is 11 residues long. Trimming removed 0 bases at V and 9 bases at J, with 4 bases between. The germline V gene encodes CDR1 MNHEY and CDR2 SVGEGT. TCRdb reanalysed the 5' RACE reads using MiXCR and keeps one entry per CDR3 protein. The repertoire includes 400,000 to 500,000 distinct CDR3 sequences, approximately 18% of them detected once, and approximately 12% sits in the top ten. The sample comprised naive T cells sorted from blood. This clonotype was obtained from a man aged 45 to 65 in good health. The chain combines TRBV6-2 or TRBV6-3 with TRBJ2-3; D gene ambiguous. For the CDR3, the DNA is TGTGCCAGCAGTTACTCTATGACGCAGTATTTT. It yields the protein CASSYSMTQYF.